This T cell receptor beta chain was captured by sequencing in a study of blood T cells in healthy people across ages. This clonotype was counted a few times. Next came a second PCR, run for about 7 to 12 cycles, which used a sample-barcoded 5' primer along with a J-beta primer mix. Every cDNA molecule bore a tag from a template-switch adaptor containing 12 random nucleotides. CDR3-containing paired-end reads numbered at least 2.5 million in each sample. One entry per CDR3 protein results from TCRdb running MiXCR on the 5' RACE reads. The sample shows 1.5 million to 2 million distinct CDR3 sequences, 25% to 30% of them seen only once. The study recruited healthy Caucasian donors from Russia who were aged roughly 6 to 95. Per individual sample, total RNA of at least 5 micrograms was extracted. Losses at the gene ends were 0 bases for V and 3 bases for J; bases not matched to a gene: 11. CDR3 length: 17 residues. CDR1 is DFQATT and CDR2 is SNEGSKA in the germline V gene (reference sequence).

The sequence came from a woman in her thirties in good health. The sample comprised blood. The J gene is TRBJ2-3, the V gene TRBV20-1; 8 nucleotides line up with TRBD2. In DNA form, the CDR3 reads TGCAGTGCTAGAGATTGGGTAGCGGGGTTAGCTACAGATACGCAGTATTTT. This gives the protein CSARDWVAGLATDTQYF.